Shown below are 20 T cell receptor beta chains from a single sample sequenced in a study of early T cells in non-severe SARS-CoV-2 infection. TCRdb re-called the 5' RACE reads with MiXCR, one entry per CDR3 protein. This table holds about 70,000 distinct CDR3 sequences, around 12% found once. The sequences come from whole blood, collected at baseline. These receptors all come from an adult who was a healthcare worker with PCR-confirmed SARS-CoV-2 infection or an uninfected control (not recorded which). The donor label of this sample is uncertain.

This chain uses TRBV4-3 with TRBJ2-3, with 10 bases matching TRBD2. The J segment lost 5 bases and the V segment lost 0 bases, leaving 14 bases of the junction unmatched. The CDR3 contains 19 residues. Germline V gene sequence: CDR1 LGHNA, CDR2 YSLEER. CDR3 protein: CASSQERLAGARWGDTQYF. The DNA of the CDR3 is TGCGCCAGCAGCCAAGAACGGCTAGCGGGGGCGAGGTGGGGAGATACGCAGTATTTT.

This clonotype was counted only a few times. The chain uses TRBV6-6 and TRBJ1-2; 8 bases agree with TRBD1. Per the germline V gene, CDR1 is MNHNY and CDR2 is SVGAGI (reference sequence). There are 13 residues in the CDR3. V was clipped by 5 bases and J by 4 bases; unmatched bases: 3. CDR3 sequence (DNA): TGTGCCAGCAGTCAGGGGGCCTCCTATGGCTACACCTTC. Translating gives CASSQGASYGYTF.

The J gene is TRBJ2-7, the V gene TRBV28, with a possible D match to TRBD1 (6 bases). CDR1 and CDR2 from the germline V gene are MDHEN and SYDVKM. The V end lost 4 bases, the J end lost 6 bases, and 16 bases lay between the germline ends. CDR3 length: 14 residues. The CDR3 DNA follows: TGTGCCAGCAGTTCAACCGCAGGGGCGGGCGAGCAGTACTTC. Translation gives CASSSTAGAGEQYF.

This clonotype has more than one count but fewer than ten. The chain employs TRBV20-1 and TRBJ2-7, with D unclear. Germline values: CDR1 DFQATT, CDR2 SNEGSKA (reference sequence). The CDR3 loop spans 17 amino acids. Deletions cut 5 bases from V and 4 bases from J, with 27 bases between. The CDR3 DNA follows: TGCAGTGCTCTCCCTCCTTCGACTGGGGTGAATTGGTACGAGCAGTACTTC. It encodes CSALPPSTGVNWYEQYF.

This sequence joins TRBV3-1 and TRBJ2-7; D is perhaps TRBD1 (6 bases). CDR3 length equals 14 residues. V shed 3 bases and J shed 1 base, with 10 bases lying between them. Germline V gives CDR1 LGHDT, CDR2 YNNKEL (reference sequence). CDR3 coding DNA: TGTGCCAGCAGCCACGGGACACCTTCCTACGAGCAGTACTTC. It encodes CASSHGTPSYEQYF.

About this clonotype itself: This may come from a read error, since a much larger clone is one base off. This chain connects TRBV20-1 to TRBJ1-2; D call uncertain. V lost 1 base and J lost 10, with 16 bases in between. CDR1 and CDR2 (germline): DFQATT, SNEGSKA (reference sequence). The CDR3 is made up of 13 amino acids. CDR3 amino acids: CSARGGASSNYTF. The CDR3 DNA is TGCAGTGCTAGAGGAGGAGCTTCCTCCAACTACACCTTC.

Ten or more counts support this clonotype. The V gene is TRBV4-3, the J gene TRBJ2-2; D is uncertain. The CDR3 length is 14 residues. Trimming shortened V by 3 bases and J by 0 bases, and 5 bases separated the two germline ends. The germline gives CDR1 LGHNA, CDR2 YSLEER. CDR3 nucleotide sequence: TGCGCCAGCAGCCAGAAAGCGAACACCGGGGAGCTGTTTTTT. Protein sequence: CASSQKANTGELFF.

The chain joins TRBV7-9 to TRBJ1-5, with a possible D match to TRBD1 (5 bases). The CDR3 is made up of 14 amino acids. Germline V lookup: CDR1 SEHNR, CDR2 FQNEAQ (reference sequence). The V and J ends lost 5 bases and 3 bases respectively, with 11 bases between them. CDR3 protein: CASSHQGTNQPQHF. The CDR3, as DNA: TGTGCCAGCAGCCATCAGGGCACCAATCAGCCCCAGCATTTT.

There are a few counts of this clonotype. The chain employs TRBV7-6 and TRBJ2-7; D is ambiguous. The CDR3 runs 14 residues. Trimming removed 2 bases from V and 6 bases from J, with 14 bases in between. Looked up from germline, CDR1 is SGHVS and CDR2 is FNYEAQ. The CDR3 DNA is TGTGCCAGCAGCTTAATTCCTGGCCCGACCGAGCAGTACTTC. Translated: CASSLIPGPTEQYF.

This clonotype has only a few counts. The CDR3 DNA follows: TGTGCCAGCAGCTTGACACAAGCCTACGAGCAGTACTTC. Protein sequence: CASSLTQAYEQYF. J is TRBJ2-7 and V is TRBV7-6; D remains ambiguous. Germline V gene sequence: CDR1 SGHVS, CDR2 FNYEAQ. The CDR3 loop spans 13 amino acids. Trimming left V 3 bases short and J 2 bases short, with 8 bases between.

This rearrangement joins TRBV7-2 to TRBJ2-1, with TRBD2 identical over 9 bases. Germline CDR1 is SGHTA and CDR2 is FQGNSA. The CDR3 runs to 15 residues. V was clipped by 4 bases and J by 3 bases; unmatched bases: 4. In nucleotides, the CDR3 is TGTGCCAGCAGCTCAAGCGGGGGGTTCTACAATGAGCAGTTCTTC. Its translation is CASSSSGGFYNEQFF.

The chain is built from TRBV4-2 and TRBJ2-7, with 11 positions matching TRBD2. Trimming at V came to 4 bases and at J to 1 base, leaving 15 bases not matched to a gene. Per the germline V gene, CDR1 is LGHNA and CDR2 is YNFKEQ. CDR3 size: 19 residues. The CDR3, as DNA: TGTGCCAGCAGCCGGCGGGTAGCGGGAGGGCCCTCGGGATCCTACGAGCAGTACTTC. This translates into CASSRRVAGGPSGSYEQYF.

This clonotype was observed a handful of times. The chain links TRBV4-2 to TRBJ2-1, with TRBD2 matching 8 bases. The germline V gene encodes CDR1 LGHNA and CDR2 YNFKEQ. The CDR3 consists of 17 residues. Unmatched junction bases numbered 7, after V lost 2 bases and J lost 1 base. This chain's CDR3 is CASSQRTGTRSYNEQFF. CDR3 in DNA: TGTGCCAGCAGCCAACGAACCGGGACTAGATCCTACAATGAGCAGTTCTTC.

A few counts support this clonotype. This chain connects TRBV21-1 to TRBJ1-6; the table's TRBD1 call for D was not verified on the DNA. TRBV21-1 counts as a pseudogene. CDR3 length equals 10 residues. DNA of the CDR3: TGTGCCGTCCCTAGTTCACCCCTCCACTTT. Protein: CAVPSSPLHF.

The chain links TRBV9 to TRBJ1-4; weak D call: TRBD1 (6 bases). V lost 4 bases to trimming and J lost 6 bases, with 16 bases between them. Germline lookup yields CDR1 SGDLS and CDR2 YYNGEE. The CDR3 sequence is 15 residues long. CDR3 DNA sequence: TGTGCCAGCAGCCCCCGAATAGGGGGGGATGAAAAACTGTTTTTT. It is translated as CASSPRIGGDEKLFF. Variable domain in full (rest from reference TRBV9 and TRBJ1-4): DSGVTQTPKHLITATGQRVTLRCSPRSGDLSVYWYQQSLDQGLQFLIQYYNGEERAKGNILERFSAQQFPDLHSELNLSSLELGDSALYFCASSPRIGGDEKLFFGSGTQLSVL.

This clonotype has at least ten counts. The gene calls are TRBV29-1 and TRBJ2-1, with 7 bases identical to TRBD1. Germline-derived CDR1 and CDR2 are SQVTM and ANQGSEA. V lost 2 bases and J lost 8; bases outside the gene matches: 9. The CDR3 is 14 amino acids. CDR3 sequence (DNA): TGCAGCGTTGAAAGAGGGGGCGTAGGGGATGAGCAGTTCTTC. This sequence encodes CSVERGGVGDEQFF.

CDR3 in DNA: TGTGCCAGCAGCCAGTTTGAAGGGACGCAGTATTTT. Protein sequence: CASSQFEGTQYF. This chain uses TRBV4-2 with TRBJ2-3, with D uncertain. Deletions cut 3 bases from V and 9 bases from J, with 10 bases between. The CDR3 runs to 12 residues. The germline V gene encodes CDR1 LGHNA and CDR2 YNFKEQ.

V usage is TRBV4-2 and J usage is TRBJ1-1; D is ambiguous. Germline CDR1 is LGHNA and CDR2 is YNFKEQ. This CDR3 comprises 11 residues. The V end lost 1 base, the J end lost 7 bases, and 4 bases lay between the germline ends. This CDR3 is CASSQGGEAFF. The CDR3 DNA is TGTGCCAGCAGCCAAGGCGGTGAAGCTTTCTTT.

This clonotype is categorized as large. J is TRBJ2-1 and V is TRBV4-2, with TRBD2 identical over 11 bases. V lost 0 bases, J lost 0 bases, and 7 bases stayed unmatched. CDR1 is LGHNA and CDR2 is YNFKEQ in the germline V gene. This CDR3 contains 19 residues. This CDR3 is CASSQESVAGGPSYNEQFF. The DNA for the CDR3 is TGTGCCAGCAGCCAAGAGTCGGTAGCGGGGGGGCCCTCCTACAATGAGCAGTTCTTC.

Comments on this clonotype: A much bigger clone sits one base away, suggesting this may be a read error. CDR3 amino acids: CVSSGSEAGGETQYF. The CDR3 DNA reads TGTGTCAGCAGCGGAAGTGAGGCGGGTGGGGAGACCCAGTACTTC. V usage is TRBV7-9 and J usage is TRBJ2-5; D may be TRBD2 (5 bases). Germline assignment: CDR1 SEHNR and CDR2 FQNEAQ (reference sequence). The CDR3 is 15 amino acids. The whole variable domain, remainder taken from reference TRBV7-9 and TRBJ2-5, is DTGVSQNPRHKITKRGQNVTFRCDPISEHNRLYWYRQTLGQGPEFLTYFQNEAQLEKSRLLSDRFSAERPKGSFSTLEIQRTEQGDSAMYLCVSSGSEAGGETQYFGPGTRLLVL.